The T cell receptor (beta chain) described here comes from a study of cytomegalovirus exposure and HLA in healthy donors. Primers for the PCR totalled 60 Vbeta and 13 Jbeta. Clones were read by immunoSEQ multiplex PCR, and TCRdb kept only the in-frame ones, dropping some. Among 150,000 or so clones listed, nearly 80% were seen once. V lost 5 bases, J lost 4 bases, and 7 bases stayed unmatched. Looked up from germline, CDR1 is LNHDA and CDR2 is SQIVND (reference sequence). This CDR3 spans 14 amino acids. The clonotype comes from a woman aged 40 to 50 in good health and CMV-seronegative. Sequencing was carried out using PBMCs. The V and J genes are TRBV19 and TRBJ1-2, with 7 positions matching TRBD1. As DNA, the CDR3 is TGTGCCAGTAGTCGGAACAGGGGAAGCTATGGCTACACCTTC. It specifies CASSRNRGSYGYTF.